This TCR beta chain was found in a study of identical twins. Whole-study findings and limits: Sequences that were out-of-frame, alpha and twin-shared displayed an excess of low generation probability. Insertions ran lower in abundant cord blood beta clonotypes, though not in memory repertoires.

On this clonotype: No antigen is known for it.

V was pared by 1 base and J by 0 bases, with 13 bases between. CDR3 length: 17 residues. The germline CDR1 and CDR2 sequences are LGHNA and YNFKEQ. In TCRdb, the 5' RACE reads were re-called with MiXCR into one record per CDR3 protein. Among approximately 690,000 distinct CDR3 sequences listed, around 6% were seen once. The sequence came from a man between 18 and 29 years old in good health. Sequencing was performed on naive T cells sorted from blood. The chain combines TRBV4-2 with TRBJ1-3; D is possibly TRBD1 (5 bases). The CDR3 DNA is TGTGCCAGCAGCCAAGTGGAGGGACGACACTCTGGAAACACCATATATTTT. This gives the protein CASSQVEGRHSGNTIYF.